This T cell receptor beta chain stems from a study of CD8 T cells in Susac syndrome. In this sample, this clonotype turned up once. Control patients had untreated stable or active relapsing-remitting multiple sclerosis by revised McDonald criteria. The CDR3 spans 14 residues. CDR1 is SGDLS and CDR2 is YYNGEE in the germline V gene. Trimming removed 3 bases at V and 0 bases at J, with 10 bases between. Random-hexamer reverse transcription was applied to roughly 0.5 to 1 ug RNA. Amplification of TCR beta CDR3 used immunoSEQ multiplex PCR across 54 Vbeta and 13 Jbeta. TCRdb reanalysed the immunoSEQ multiplex PCR reads using MiXCR and keeps one entry per CDR3 protein. This table has 160,000 or so distinct CDR3 sequences, roughly 95% appearing once.

The chain has TRBV9 and TRBJ2-7; D is perhaps TRBD1 or TRBD2 (6 bases each). What was sequenced was CD8+ T cells from PBMCs. This TCR came from a human donor with multiple sclerosis. The CDR3: CASSEGGNSYEQYF. In DNA, the CDR3 is TGTGCCAGCAGCGAGGGGGGAAACTCCTACGAGCAGTACTTC. Based on the CDR3 plus reference TRBV9 and TRBJ2-7, the full variable domain is DSGVTQTPKHLITATGQRVTLRCSPRSGDLSVYWYQQSLDQGLQFLIQYYNGEERAKGNILERFSAQQFPDLHSELNLSSLELGDSALYFCASSEGGNSYEQYFGPGTRLTVT.